One sample yielded the 9 T cell receptor beta chains listed below, sequenced in a study of blood T cell repertoires in COVID-19. Sequenced by immunoSEQ multiplex PCR; TCRdb stores in-frame clones only, minus some. The table records 300,000 or so clones, more than 70% of them present only once. The specimen sequenced was peripheral blood. These receptors came from a woman aged 45 to 65 with acute or convalescent COVID-19.

This clone was seen once. This CDR3 reads CASSSQAPRTAGWNQPQHF. The DNA of the CDR3 is TGTGCCAGCAGCTCCCAGGCGCCTAGGACAGCGGGATGGAATCAGCCCCAGCATTTT. The chain has TRBV21-1 and TRBJ1-5. TRBV21-1 is annotated as a pseudogene. The CDR3 sequence is 19 residues long.

The CDR3 is CASSYVGGGPQHF. CDR3 sequence (DNA): TGTGCCAGCAGTTACGTTGGCGGGGGGCCCCAGCATTTT. The chain employs TRBV6-2 or TRBV6-3 and TRBJ1-5, with D possibly TRBD1 on 5 matching bases. The CDR3 runs to 13 residues. Deletions cut 2 bases from V and 9 bases from J, with 11 bases between. From germline, CDR1 is MNHEY and CDR2 SVGEGT.

This clone was seen only once. The gene calls are TRBV5-1 and TRBJ2-2; D not resolved. The CDR3 runs to 14 residues. The V end was cut by 0 bases, the J end by 4 bases, with 7 bases between. Germline assignment: CDR1 SGHRS and CDR2 YFSETQ. The CDR3 nucleotides are TGCGCCAGCAGCTTGGCCCCATCCACCGGGGAGCTGTTTTTT. It encodes CASSLAPSTGELFF.

V and J are TRBV11-2 and TRBJ2-7; 9 nucleotides align to TRBD1. Germline V CDR1 and CDR2: SGHAT, FQNNGV. The CDR3 has 17 amino acids. With 2 bases clipped from V and 4 bases from J, the junction kept 12 bases outside the gene matches. CDR3 region: CASSLLPPGQGLYEQYF. Here the CDR3 DNA reads TGTGCCAGCAGCTTACTACCCCCGGGACAGGGTTTGTACGAGCAGTACTTC.

This rearrangement joins TRBV6-6 to TRBJ2-5, with TRBD1 identical over 7 bases. The CDR3 covers 13 residues. Unmatched junction bases numbered 5, after V lost 5 bases and J lost 5 bases. Germline lookup yields CDR1 MNHNY and CDR2 SVGAGI (reference sequence). DNA for the CDR3: TGTGCCAGCAGTCAAGCGACAGGGGAGACCCAGTACTTC. Residues: CASSQATGETQYF.

The gene calls are TRBV7-9 and TRBJ1-2; 7 bases are shared with TRBD1. Germline values: CDR1 SEHNR, CDR2 FQNEAQ (reference sequence). The CDR3 is 14 amino acids. V lost 3 bases to trimming and J lost 8 bases; unmatched junction nucleotides: 9. The CDR3 sequence is CASSFRDSLEGYTF. Here the CDR3 DNA reads TGTGCCAGCAGCTTTAGGGACAGCCTTGAAGGCTACACCTTC.

Worth noting for this clone: This sample includes further DNA sequences coding for the same CDR3. The V and J genes are TRBV18 and TRBJ2-7, with 8 bases that match TRBD1. CDR1 is KGHSH and CDR2 is LQKENI in the germline V gene. The CDR3 runs 14 residues. J lost 2 bases, V lost 6 bases, and 6 bases had no gene match. CDR3 region: CASSPDRATYEQYF. Written as DNA, the CDR3 is TGTGCCAGCTCCCCGGACAGGGCTACCTACGAGCAGTACTTC.

This clone has just a few counts. The identical CDR3 is also encoded by other nucleotide sequences in the sample. The chain carries TRBV5-1 and TRBJ2-1, with D tentatively TRBD2 (5 bases). The CDR3 is made up of 15 amino acids. V was trimmed by 2 bases and J by 0 bases, leaving 9 bases between them. CDR1 and CDR2 from the germline V gene are SGHRS and YFSETQ. The chain's CDR3 is CASSLEGGSYNEQFF. CDR3 sequence (DNA): TGCGCCAGCAGCTTAGAGGGCGGCTCCTACAATGAGCAGTTCTTC. Full variable domain (rest looked up from reference TRBV5-1 and TRBJ2-1): KAGVTQTPRYLIKTRGQQVTLSCSPISGHRSVSWYQQTPGQGLQFLFEYFSETQRNKGNFPGRFSGRQFSNSRSEMNVSTLELGDSALYLCASSLEGGSYNEQFFGPGTRLTVL.

The rearrangement joins TRBV19 to TRBJ1-2; D remains ambiguous. V lost 6 bases and J 4 bases, leaving 12 bases between the germline ends. CDR3 length: 13 amino acids. The V gene's germline CDR1 is LNHDA and CDR2 SQIVND (reference sequence). CDR3 sequence reads: CASSPGYVYGYTF. CDR3 DNA sequence: TGTGCCAGTAGCCCGGGTTACGTCTATGGCTACACCTTC.